One T cell receptor beta chain is described in this entry. Its antigen is still unknown. An end of the junction does not agree with germline; a read error may underlie this. This entry comes from a study of cytomegalovirus exposure and HLA in healthy donors. General observations from the study: An analysis done earlier found most TCR beta V segments productive about 90% or about 30% of the time.

The PCR was carried out with 60 Vbeta primers and 13 Jbeta primers. Produced via immunoSEQ multiplex PCR; TCRdb's table is partial and in-frame only. The sample yields 130,000 or so clones, roughly 80% seen once. Germline V CDR1 and CDR2: MDHEN, SYDVKM. The CDR3 extends over 17 amino acids. Sequencing input: PBMCs. The V gene is TRBV28, the J gene TRBJ2-6; 8 bases map to TRBD2. This clonotype was obtained from a man aged 25 to 40 in good health and CMV-seronegative. The CDR3 nucleotides read TGTGCCAGCAGTCCCCATCTCGGGGGGGCTGGGGCCAACGGCCTGACTTTC. This encodes CASSPHLGGAGANGLTF.